What follows is one TCR beta chain and its context. Its cognate antigen is unknown. Profiled with immunoSEQ multiplex PCR; TCRdb holds only in-frame clones, not every one. The table records around 23,000 clones, about 82% of them present only once. These data come from a study of OX40 agonist ivuxolimab in advanced cancers. Whole-study context: Patients in the trial were receiving intravenous ivuxolimab every 2 weeks, at doses of 0.01 to 10 mg/kg. One hepatocellular carcinoma and a couple of cutaneous melanoma patients partially responded.

This CDR3 is 14 amino acids long. Trimming pared 2 bases from V and 1 base from J, leaving 9 bases between. Germline values: CDR1 MNHNS, CDR2 SASEGT. Findings of the study overall: Clonal expansion was among the lowest in partial responders at 0.1-3.0 mg/kg, especially CD8+.

The genes are TRBV6-1 and TRBJ2-7, with D uncertain. Sequenced material: CD4+ or CD8+ T cells sorted from blood, taken in a trial of the OX40 agonist ivuxolimab. The TCR originated in an adult with an advanced solid tumor such as melanoma, head and neck, liver or kidney cancer. CDR3 region: CASSELWSSYEQYF. Here the CDR3 DNA reads TGTGCCAGCAGTGAATTATGGTCGTCCTACGAGCAGTACTTC.